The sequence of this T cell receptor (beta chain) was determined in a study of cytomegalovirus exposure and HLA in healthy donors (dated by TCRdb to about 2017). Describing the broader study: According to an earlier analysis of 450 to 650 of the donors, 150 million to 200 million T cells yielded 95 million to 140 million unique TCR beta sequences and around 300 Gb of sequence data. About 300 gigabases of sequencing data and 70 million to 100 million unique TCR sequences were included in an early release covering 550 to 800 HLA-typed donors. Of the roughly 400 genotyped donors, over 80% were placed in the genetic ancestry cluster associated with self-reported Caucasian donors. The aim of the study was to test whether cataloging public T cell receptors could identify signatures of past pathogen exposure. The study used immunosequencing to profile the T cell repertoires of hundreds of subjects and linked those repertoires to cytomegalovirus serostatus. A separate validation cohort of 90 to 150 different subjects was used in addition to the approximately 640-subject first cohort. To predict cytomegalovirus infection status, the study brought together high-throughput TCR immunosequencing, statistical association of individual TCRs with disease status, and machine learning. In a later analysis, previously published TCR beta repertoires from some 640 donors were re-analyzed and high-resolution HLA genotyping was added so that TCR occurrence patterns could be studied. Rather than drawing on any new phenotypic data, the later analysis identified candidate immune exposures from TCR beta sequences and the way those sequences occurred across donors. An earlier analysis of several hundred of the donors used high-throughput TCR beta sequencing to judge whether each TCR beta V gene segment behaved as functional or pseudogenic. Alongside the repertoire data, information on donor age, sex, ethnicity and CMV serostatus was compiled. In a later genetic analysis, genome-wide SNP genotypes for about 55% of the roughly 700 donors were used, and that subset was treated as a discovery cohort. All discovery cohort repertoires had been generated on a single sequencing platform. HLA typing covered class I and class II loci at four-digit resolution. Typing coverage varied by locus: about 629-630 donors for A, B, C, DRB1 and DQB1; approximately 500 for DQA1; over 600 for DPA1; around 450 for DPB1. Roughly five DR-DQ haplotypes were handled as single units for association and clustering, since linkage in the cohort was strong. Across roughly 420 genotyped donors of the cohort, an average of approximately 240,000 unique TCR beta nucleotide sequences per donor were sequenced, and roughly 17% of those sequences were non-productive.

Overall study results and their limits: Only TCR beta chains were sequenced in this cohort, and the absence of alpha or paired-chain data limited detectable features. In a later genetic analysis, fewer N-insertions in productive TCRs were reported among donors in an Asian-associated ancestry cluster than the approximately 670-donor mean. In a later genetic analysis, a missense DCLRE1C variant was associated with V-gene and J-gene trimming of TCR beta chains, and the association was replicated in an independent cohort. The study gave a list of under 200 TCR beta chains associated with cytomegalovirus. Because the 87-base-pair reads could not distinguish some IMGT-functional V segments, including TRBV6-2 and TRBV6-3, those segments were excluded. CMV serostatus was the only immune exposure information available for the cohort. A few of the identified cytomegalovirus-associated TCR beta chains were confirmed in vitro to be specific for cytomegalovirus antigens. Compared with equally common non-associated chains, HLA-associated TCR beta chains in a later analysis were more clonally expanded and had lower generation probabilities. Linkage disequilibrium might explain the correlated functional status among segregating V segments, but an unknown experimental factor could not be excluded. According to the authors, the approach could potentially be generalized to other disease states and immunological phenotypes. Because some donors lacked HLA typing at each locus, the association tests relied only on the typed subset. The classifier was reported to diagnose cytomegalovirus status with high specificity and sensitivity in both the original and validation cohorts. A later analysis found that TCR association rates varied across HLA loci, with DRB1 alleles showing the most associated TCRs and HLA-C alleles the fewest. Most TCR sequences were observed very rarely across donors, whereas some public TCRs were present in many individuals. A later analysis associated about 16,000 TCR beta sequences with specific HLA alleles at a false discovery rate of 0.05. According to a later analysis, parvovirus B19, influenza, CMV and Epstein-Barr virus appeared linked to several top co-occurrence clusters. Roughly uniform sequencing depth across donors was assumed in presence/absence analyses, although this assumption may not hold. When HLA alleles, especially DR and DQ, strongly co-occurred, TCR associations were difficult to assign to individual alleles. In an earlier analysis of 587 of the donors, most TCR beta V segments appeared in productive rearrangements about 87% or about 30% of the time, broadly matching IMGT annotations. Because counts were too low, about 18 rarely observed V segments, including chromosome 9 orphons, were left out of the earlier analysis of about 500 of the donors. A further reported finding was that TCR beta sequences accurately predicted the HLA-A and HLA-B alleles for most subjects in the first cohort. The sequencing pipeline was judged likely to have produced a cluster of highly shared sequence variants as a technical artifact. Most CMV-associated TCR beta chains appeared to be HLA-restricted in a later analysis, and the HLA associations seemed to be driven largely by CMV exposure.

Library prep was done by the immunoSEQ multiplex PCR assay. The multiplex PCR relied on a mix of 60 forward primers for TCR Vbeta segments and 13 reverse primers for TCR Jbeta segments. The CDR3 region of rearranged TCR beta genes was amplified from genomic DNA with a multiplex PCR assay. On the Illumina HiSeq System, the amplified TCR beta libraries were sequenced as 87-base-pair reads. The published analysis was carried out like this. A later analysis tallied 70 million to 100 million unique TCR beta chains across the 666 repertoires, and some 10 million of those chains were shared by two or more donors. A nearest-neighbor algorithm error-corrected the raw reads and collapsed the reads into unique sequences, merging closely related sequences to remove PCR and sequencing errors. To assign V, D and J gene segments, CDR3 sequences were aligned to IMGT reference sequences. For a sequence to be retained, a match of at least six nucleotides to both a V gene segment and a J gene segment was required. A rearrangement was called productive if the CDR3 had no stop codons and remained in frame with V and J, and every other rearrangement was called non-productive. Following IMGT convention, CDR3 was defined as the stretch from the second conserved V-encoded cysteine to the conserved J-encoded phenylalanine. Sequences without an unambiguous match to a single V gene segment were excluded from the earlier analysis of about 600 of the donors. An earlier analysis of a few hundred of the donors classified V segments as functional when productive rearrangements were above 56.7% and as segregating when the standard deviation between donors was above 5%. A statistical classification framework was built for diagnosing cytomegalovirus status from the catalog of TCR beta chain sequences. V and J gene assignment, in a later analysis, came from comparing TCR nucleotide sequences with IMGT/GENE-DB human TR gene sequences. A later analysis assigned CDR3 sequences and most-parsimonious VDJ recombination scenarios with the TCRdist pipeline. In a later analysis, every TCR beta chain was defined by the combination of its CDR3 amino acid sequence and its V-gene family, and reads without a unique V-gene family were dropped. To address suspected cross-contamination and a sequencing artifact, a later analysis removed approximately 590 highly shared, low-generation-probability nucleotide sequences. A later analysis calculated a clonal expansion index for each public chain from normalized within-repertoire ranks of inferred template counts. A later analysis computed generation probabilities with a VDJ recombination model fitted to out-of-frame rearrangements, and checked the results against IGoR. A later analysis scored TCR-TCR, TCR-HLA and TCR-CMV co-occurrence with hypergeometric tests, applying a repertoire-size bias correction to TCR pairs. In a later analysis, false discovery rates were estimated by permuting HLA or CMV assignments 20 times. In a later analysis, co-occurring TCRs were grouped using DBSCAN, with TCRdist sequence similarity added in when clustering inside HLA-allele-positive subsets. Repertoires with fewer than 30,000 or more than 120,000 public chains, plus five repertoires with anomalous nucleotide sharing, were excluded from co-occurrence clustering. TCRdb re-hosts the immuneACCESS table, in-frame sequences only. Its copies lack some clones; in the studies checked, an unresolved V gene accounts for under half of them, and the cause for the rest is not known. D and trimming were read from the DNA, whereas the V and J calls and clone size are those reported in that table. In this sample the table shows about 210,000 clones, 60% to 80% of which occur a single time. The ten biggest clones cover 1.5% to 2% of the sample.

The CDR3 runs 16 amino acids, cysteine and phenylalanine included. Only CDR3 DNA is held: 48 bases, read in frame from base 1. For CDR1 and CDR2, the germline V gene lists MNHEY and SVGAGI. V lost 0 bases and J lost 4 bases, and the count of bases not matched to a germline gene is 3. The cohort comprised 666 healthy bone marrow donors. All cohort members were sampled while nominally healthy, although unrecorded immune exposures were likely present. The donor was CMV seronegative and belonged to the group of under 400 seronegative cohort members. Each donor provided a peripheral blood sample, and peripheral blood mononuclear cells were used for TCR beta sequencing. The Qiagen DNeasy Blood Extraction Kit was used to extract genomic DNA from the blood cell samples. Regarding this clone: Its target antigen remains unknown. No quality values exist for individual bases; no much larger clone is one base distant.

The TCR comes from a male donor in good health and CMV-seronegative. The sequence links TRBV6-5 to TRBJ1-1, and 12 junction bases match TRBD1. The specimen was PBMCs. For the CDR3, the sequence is CASSYSGQGAGTEAFF. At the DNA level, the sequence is TGTGCCAGCAGTTACTCGGGACAGGGGGCGGGCACTGAAGCTTTCTTT.